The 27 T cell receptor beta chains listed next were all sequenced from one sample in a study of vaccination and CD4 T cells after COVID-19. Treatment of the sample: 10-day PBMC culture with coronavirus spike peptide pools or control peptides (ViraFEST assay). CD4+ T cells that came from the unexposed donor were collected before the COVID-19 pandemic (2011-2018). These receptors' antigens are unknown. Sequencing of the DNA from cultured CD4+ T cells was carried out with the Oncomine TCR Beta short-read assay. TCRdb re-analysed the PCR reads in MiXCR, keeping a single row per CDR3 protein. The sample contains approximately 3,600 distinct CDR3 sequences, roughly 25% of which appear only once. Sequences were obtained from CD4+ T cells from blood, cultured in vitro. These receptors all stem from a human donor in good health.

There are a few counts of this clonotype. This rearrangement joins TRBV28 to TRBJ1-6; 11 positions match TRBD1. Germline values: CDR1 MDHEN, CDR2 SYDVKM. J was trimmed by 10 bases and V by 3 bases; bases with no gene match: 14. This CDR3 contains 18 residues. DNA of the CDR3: TGTGCCAGCAGTTTGTCGTTAAAGTGGACAGGGGGCCGATCACCCCTCCACTTT. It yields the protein CASSLSLKWTGGRSPLHF.

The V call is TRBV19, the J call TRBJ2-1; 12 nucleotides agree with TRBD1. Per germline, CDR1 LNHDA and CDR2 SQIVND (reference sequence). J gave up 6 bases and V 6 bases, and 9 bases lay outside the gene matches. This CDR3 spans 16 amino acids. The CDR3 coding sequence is TGTGCCAGTAGAATGTCCGGGACAGGGGGCTCCAATGAGCAGTTCTTC. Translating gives CASRMSGTGGSNEQFF. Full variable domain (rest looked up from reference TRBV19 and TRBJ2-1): DGGITQSPKYLFRKEGQNVTLSCEQNLNHDAMYWYRQDPGQGLRLIYYSQIVNDFQKGDIAEGYSVSREKKESFPLTVTSAQKNPTAFYLCASRMSGTGGSNEQFFGPGTRLTVL.

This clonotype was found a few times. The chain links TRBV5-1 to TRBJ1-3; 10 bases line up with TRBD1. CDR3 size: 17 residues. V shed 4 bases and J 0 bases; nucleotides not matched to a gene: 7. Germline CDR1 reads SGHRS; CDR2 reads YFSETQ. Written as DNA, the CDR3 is TGCGCCAGCAGCCTTACCGGGACAGGGGACTCTGGAAACACCATATATTTT. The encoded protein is CASSLTGTGDSGNTIYF.

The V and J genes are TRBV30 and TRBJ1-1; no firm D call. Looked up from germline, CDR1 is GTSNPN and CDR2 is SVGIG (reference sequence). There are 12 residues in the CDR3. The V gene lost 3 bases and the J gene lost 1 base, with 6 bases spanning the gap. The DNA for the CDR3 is TGTGCCTGGAGGTCAGGGAACACTGAAGCTTTCTTT. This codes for CAWRSGNTEAFF.

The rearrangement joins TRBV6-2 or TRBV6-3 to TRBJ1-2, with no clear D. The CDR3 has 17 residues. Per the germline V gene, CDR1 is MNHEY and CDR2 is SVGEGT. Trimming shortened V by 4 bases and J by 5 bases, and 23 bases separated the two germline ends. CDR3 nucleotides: TGTGCCAGCAGTTCCTCAATGTTTCTTGGGAGCCGGTATGGCTACACCTTC. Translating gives CASSSSMFLGSRYGYTF.

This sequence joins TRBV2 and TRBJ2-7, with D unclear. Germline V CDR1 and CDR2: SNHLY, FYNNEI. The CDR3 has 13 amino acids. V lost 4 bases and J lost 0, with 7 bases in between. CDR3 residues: CASSARISYEQYF. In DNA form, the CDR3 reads TGTGCCAGCAGTGCCAGGATCTCCTACGAGCAGTACTTC.

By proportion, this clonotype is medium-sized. The CDR3 loop is CASSMGSLSNGYEQYF. The DNA of the CDR3 is TGTGCCAGTAGTATGGGTAGCTTATCCAACGGATACGAGCAGTACTTC. The chain joins TRBV19 to TRBJ2-7, with D unresolved. This CDR3 is built from 16 residues. Trimming stripped 3 bases from V and 4 bases from J, with 19 bases between. Germline CDR1 reads LNHDA; CDR2 reads SQIVND (reference sequence).

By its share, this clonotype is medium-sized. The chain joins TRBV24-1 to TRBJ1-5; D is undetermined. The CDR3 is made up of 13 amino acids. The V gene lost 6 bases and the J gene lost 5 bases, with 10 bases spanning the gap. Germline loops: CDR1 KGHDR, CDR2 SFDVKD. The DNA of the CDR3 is TGTGCCACCAGTTTCAGGACGGATCAGCCCCAGCATTTT. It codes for CATSFRTDQPQHF.

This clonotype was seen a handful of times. CDR3 sequence (DNA): TGTGCCAGCACCGAAACGGGGGGGCCTGAAGCTTTCTTT. Protein: CASTETGGPEAFF. The chain joins TRBV6-1 to TRBJ1-1; perhaps TRBD1 as D (6 bases). The germline V gene encodes CDR1 MNHNS and CDR2 SASEGT. This CDR3 contains 13 residues. V lost 7 bases to trimming and J lost 6 bases, with 15 bases between them.

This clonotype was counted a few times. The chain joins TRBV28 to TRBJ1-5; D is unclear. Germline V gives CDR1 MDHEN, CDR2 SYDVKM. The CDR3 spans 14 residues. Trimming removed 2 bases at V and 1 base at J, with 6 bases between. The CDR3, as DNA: TGTGCCAGCAGTTTAAGACCAAGCAATCAGCCCCAGCATTTT. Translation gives CASSLRPSNQPQHF.

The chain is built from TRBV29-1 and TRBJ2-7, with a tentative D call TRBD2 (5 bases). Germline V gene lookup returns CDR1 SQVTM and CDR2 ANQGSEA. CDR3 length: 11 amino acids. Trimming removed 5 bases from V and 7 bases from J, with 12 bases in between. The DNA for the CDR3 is TGCAGCGTTCAGGCCCCGGGGGAGCAGTACTTC. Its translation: CSVQAPGEQYF.

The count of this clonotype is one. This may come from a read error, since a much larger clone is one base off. The CDR3 spells CASSMTGGVGYNSPLHF. CDR3 DNA: TGTGCCAGTAGTATGACAGGGGGCGTGGGTTACAATTCACCCCTCCACTTT. The V call is TRBV19, the J call TRBJ1-6, with 10 nucleotides matching TRBD1. Germline trimming cut 3 bases from V and 7 bases from J; bases unmatched to any gene: 9. This CDR3 is built from 17 residues. Germline V gives CDR1 LNHDA, CDR2 SQIVND (reference sequence).

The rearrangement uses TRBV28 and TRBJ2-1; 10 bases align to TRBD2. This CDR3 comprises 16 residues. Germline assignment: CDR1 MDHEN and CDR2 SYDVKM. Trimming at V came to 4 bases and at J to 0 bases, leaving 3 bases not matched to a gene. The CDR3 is CASSSSSGSSYNEQFF. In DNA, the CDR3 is TGTGCCAGCAGTTCCTCTAGCGGGAGCTCCTACAATGAGCAGTTCTTC.

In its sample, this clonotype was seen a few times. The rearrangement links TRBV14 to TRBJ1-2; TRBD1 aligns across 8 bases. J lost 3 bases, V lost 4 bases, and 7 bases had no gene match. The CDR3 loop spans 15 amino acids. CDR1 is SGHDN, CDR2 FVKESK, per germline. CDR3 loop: CASSPRQGKYYGYTF. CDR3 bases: TGTGCCAGCAGCCCACGACAGGGGAAATACTATGGCTACACCTTC.

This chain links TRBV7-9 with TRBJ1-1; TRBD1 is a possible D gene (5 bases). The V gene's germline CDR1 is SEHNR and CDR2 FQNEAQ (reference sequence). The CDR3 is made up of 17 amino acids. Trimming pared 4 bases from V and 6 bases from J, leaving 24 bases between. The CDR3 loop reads CASSYRDWRRNVAEAFF. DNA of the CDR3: TGTGCCAGCAGCTATCGGGACTGGCGACGCAACGTGGCTGAAGCTTTCTTT.

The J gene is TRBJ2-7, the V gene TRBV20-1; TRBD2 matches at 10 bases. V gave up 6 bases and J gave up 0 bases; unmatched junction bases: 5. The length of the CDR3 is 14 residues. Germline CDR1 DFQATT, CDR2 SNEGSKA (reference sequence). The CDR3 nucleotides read TGCAGTGCCCAACTAGCGGGGCCCTCCTACGAGCAGTACTTC. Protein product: CSAQLAGPSYEQYF.

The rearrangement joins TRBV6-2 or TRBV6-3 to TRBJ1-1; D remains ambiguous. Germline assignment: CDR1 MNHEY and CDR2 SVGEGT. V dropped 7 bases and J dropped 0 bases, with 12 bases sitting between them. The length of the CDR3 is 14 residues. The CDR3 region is CASTSRGMNTEAFF. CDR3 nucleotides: TGTGCCAGCACTTCCCGGGGTATGAACACTGAAGCTTTCTTT.

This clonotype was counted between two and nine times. This CDR3 is CASTLRGVGGSPLHF. For the CDR3, the DNA is TGTGCCAGCACCCTTAGGGGGGTCGGAGGATCACCCCTCCACTTT. The rearrangement joins TRBV12-3 or TRBV12-4 to TRBJ1-6; perhaps TRBD1 as D (6 bases). The CDR3 is made up of 15 amino acids. The V and J ends lost 7 bases and 10 bases respectively, with 20 bases between them.

Written as DNA, the CDR3 is TGTGCCAGCAGCAGTGGGGGGATTTTCTCCTACGAGCAGTACTTC. This translates into CASSSGGIFSYEQYF. The chain couples TRBV5-4 to TRBJ2-7, with a tentative D call TRBD2 (6 bases). Germline loops: CDR1 SGHNT, CDR2 YYREEE (reference sequence). V lost 4 bases, J lost 0 bases, and 14 bases lay in between. The CDR3 is 15 amino acids.

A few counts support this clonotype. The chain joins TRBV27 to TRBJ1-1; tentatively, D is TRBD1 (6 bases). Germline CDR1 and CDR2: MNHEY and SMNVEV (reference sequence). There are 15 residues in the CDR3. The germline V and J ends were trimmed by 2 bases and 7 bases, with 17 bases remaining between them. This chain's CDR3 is CASSLSLIGGFEAFF. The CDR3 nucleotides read TGTGCCAGCAGTTTAAGCTTGATAGGGGGATTTGAAGCTTTCTTT.

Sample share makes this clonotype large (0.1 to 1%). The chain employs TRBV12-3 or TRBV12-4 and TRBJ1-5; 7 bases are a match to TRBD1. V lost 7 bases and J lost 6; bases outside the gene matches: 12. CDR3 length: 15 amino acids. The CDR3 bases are TGTGCCAGCACCCAGGGGGAGTTTCAAGGTCAGCCCCAGCATTTT. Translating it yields CASTQGEFQGQPQHF.

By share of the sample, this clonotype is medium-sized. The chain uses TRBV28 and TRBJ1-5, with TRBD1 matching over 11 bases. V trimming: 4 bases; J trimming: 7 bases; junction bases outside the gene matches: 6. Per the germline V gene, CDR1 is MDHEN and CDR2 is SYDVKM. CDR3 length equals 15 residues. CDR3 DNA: TGTGCCAGCAGTTACGGGACAGGGGGATCGCAGCCCCAGCATTTT. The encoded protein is CASSYGTGGSQPQHF.

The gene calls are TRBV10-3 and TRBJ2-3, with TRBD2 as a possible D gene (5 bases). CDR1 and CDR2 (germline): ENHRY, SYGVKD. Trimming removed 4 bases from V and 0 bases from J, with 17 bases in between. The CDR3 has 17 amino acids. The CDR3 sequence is CAISGRRGAASTDTQYF. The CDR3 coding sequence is TGTGCCATCAGTGGCCGTCGGGGAGCGGCTAGCACAGATACGCAGTATTTT.

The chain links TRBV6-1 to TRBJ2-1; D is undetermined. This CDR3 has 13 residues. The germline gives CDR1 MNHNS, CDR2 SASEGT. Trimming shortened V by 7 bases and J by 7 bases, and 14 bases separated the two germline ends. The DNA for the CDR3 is TGTGCCAGCAAGGGTGGTAGCCCGAATGAGCAGTTCTTC. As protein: CASKGGSPNEQFF.

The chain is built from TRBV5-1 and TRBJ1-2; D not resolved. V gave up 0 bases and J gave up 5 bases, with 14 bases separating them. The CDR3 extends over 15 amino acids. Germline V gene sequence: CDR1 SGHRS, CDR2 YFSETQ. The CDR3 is CASSLAVQPEYGYTF. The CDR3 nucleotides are TGCGCCAGCAGCTTGGCCGTACAGCCAGAATATGGCTACACCTTC.

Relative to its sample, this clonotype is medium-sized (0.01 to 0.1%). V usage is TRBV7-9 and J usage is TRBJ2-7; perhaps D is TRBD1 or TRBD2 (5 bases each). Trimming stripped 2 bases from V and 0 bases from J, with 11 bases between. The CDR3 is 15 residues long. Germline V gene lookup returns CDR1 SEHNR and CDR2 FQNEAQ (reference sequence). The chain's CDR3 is CASSLRDGASYEQYF. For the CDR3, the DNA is TGTGCCAGCAGCTTAAGGGACGGAGCCTCCTACGAGCAGTACTTC.

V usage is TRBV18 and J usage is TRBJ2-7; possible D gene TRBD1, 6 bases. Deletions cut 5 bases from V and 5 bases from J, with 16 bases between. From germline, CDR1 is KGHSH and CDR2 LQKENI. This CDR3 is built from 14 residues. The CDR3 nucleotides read TGTGCCAGCTCAAGACTGACCAGGGGCAACGAGCAGTACTTC. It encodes CASSRLTRGNEQYF. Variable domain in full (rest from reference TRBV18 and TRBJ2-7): NAGVMQNPRHLVRRRGQEARLRCSPMKGHSHVYWYRQLPEEGLKFMVYLQKENIIDESGMPKERFSAEFPKEGPSILRIQQVVRGDSAAYFCASSRLTRGNEQYFGPGTRLTVT.